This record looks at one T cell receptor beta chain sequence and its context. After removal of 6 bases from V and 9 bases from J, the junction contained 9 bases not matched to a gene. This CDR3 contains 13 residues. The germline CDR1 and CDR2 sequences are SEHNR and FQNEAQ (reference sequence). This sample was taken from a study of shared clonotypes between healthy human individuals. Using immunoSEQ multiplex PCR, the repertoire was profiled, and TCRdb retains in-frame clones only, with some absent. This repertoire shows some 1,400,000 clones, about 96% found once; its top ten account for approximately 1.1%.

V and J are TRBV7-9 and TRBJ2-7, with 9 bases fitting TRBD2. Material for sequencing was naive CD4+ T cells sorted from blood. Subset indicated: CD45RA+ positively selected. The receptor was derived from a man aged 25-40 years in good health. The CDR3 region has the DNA TGTGCCAGCAGTAGCGACACTAGCGGGCCGCAGTACTTC. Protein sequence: CASSSDTSGPQYF.